This T cell receptor (beta chain) was retrieved from a study of PD-L1 blockade in urothelial cancer. As for the study in general: Atezolizumab was started by patients around 2014 at 1,200 mg intravenously every 3 weeks.

Noted time point: peripheral blood 6 weeks after treatment start. The protocol was immunoSEQ multiplex PCR, while the TCRdb copy is restricted to in-frame clones and leaves out a portion. The profile covers about 45,000 clones, with around 82% appearing a single time and over 10% taken by the ten largest. Germline V gene lookup returns CDR1 SGHDT and CDR2 YYEEEE. V lost 5 bases and J lost 6, with 15 bases in between. The CDR3 is made up of 13 amino acids. This sequence joins TRBV5-6 and TRBJ2-7; tentatively, D is TRBD1 (6 bases). The source of this sequence is a man aged 55-75 years with urothelial cancer. Sample: PBMCs, taken around atezolizumab (anti-PD-L1) treatment. DNA of the CDR3: TGTGCCAGCAGATTACAGGGTCCAGGCGAGCAGTACTTC. It encodes CASRLQGPGEQYF.